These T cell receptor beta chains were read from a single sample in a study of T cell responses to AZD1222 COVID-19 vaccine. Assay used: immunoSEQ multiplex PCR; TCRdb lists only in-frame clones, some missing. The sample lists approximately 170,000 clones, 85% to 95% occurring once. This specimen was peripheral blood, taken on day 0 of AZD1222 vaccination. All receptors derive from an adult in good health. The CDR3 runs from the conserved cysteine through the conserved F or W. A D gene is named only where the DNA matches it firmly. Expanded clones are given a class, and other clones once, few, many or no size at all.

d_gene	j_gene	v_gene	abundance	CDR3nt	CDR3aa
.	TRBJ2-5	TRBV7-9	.	TGTGCCAGCAGCTTAGGTACTACCCAAGAGACCCAGTACTTC	CASSLGTTQETQYF
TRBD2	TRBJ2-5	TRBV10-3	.	TGTGCCATCAGTGGACTAGCGGGAGCCATAGAGACCCAGTACTTC	CAISGLAGAIETQYF
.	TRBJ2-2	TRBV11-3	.	TGTGCCAGCAGCTCGGGGCATGCGAACACCGGGGAGCTGTTTTTT	CASSSGHANTGELFF
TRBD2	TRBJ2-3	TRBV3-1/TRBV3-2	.	TGTGCCAGCAGCCAAGTACTAGCGGGAGCTGAGACAGATACGCAGTATTTT	CASSQVLAGAETDTQYF
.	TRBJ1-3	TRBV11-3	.	TGTGCCAGCAGCTTAGAGGGCAGAGTCATTTCTGGAAACACCATATATTTT	CASSLEGRVISGNTIYF
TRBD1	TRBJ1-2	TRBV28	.	TGTGCCAGCAGTTTACCCAAAGGGGGCCGTGGCTACACCTTC	CASSLPKGGRGYTF
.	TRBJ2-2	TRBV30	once	TGTGCCTGGAGTGTACGACAGAACACCGGGGAGCTGTTTTTT	CAWSVRQNTGELFF
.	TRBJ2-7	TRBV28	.	TGTGCCAGCACCGGAAGTGGCTACGAGCAGTACTTC	CASTGSGYEQYF
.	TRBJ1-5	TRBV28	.	TGTGCCAGCACCGGGGGATGGGGGCAAAGCAATCAGCCCCAGCATTTT	CASTGGWGQSNQPQHF
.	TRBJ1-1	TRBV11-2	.	TGTGCCAGCAGCTTCGGCAGGGGAGGGGTGAACACTGAAGCTTTCTTT	CASSFGRGGVNTEAFF
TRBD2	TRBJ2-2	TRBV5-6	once	TGTGCCAGCAGCGGAGGGACTAGCGGGAGGGCCGGGGAGCTGTTTTTT	CASSGGTSGRAGELFF
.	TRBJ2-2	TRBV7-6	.	TGTGCCAGCAGCGAAGGGACTTTAAACACCGGGGAGCTGTTTTTT	CASSEGTLNTGELFF
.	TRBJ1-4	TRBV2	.	TGTGCCAGCAGACCTAGGGAGTGGACAGCAACTAATGAAAAACTGTTTTTT	CASRPREWTATNEKLFF
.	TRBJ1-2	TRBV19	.	TGTGCCACCTCTGAAGGGGATCGATATGGCTACACCTTC	CATSEGDRYGYTF
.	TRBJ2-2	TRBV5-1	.	TGCGCCAGCAGGGGGACGAACACCGGGGAGCTGTTTTTT	CASRGTNTGELFF
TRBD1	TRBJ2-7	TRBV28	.	TGTGCCAGCAGCCTCCGGGACAGGGCAGGTCACGAGCAGTACTTC	CASSLRDRAGHEQYF
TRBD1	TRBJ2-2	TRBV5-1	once	TGCGCCAGCAGCCTACAGGGGGCCGGGGAGCTGTTTTTT	CASSLQGAGELFF
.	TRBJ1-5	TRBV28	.	TGTGCCAGCAGACCCTACAGGGCCAGCAATCAGCCCCAGCATTTT	CASRPYRASNQPQHF
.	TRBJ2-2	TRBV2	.	TGTGCCAGCACCCATCTAAGGAACACCGGGGAGCTGTTTTTT	CASTHLRNTGELFF
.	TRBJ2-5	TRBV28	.	TGTGCCAGCAGCACACTATTCGTCGGGCAAGAGACCCAGTACTTC	CASSTLFVGQETQYF
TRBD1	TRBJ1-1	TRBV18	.	TGTGCCAGCTCACCTGGGACAGGGTGGGACACTGAAGCTTTCTTT	CASSPGTGWDTEAFF
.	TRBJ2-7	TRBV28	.	TGTGCCAGCAGTTCGGACAGCCGAATTCAATCCTACGAGCAGTACTTC	CASSSDSRIQSYEQYF
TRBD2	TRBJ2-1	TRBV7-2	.	TGTGCCAGCAGCCTCCTAGCGGGAGAGTACAATGAGCAGTTCTTC	CASSLLAGEYNEQFF
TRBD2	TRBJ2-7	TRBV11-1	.	TGTGCCAGCAGCTCGCTAGCGGGCCCCTACGAGCAGTACTTC	CASSSLAGPYEQYF
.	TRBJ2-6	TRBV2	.	TGTGCCAGCACCCAAGGCGGGGCAGCCTCTGGGGCCAACGTCCTGACTTTC	CASTQGGAASGANVLTF
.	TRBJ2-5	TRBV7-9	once	TGTGCCAGCAGTACCCCGCGGGGAATCCAGGAGACCCAGTACTTC	CASSTPRGIQETQYF
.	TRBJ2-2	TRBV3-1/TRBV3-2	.	TGTGCCAGCAGCCTACCCACCGGGGAGCTGTTTTTT	CASSLPTGELFF
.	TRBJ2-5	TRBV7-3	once	TGTGCCAGCAGCTTAAGGGGGACAATCGAGGGAGAGACCCAGTACTTC	CASSLRGTIEGETQYF
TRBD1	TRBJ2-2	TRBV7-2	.	TGTGCCAGCAGCTTAGCCGGGACAGGGTCTACCGGGGAGCTGTTTTTT	CASSLAGTGSTGELFF
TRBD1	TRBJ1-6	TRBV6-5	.	TGTGCCAGCAGACCCCCGGGACAGAATAATTCACCCCTCCACTTT	CASRPPGQNNSPLHF
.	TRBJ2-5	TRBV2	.	TGTGCCAGCAGTGGAGAGACCCAGTACTTC	CASSGETQYF
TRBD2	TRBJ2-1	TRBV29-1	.	TGCAGCGTTGAAATTGGCCGGGGGGGTGAGCAGTTCTTC	CSVEIGRGGEQFF
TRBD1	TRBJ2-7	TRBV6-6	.	TGTGCCAGCAGTTATCAGGGGGATAAGCAGTACTTC	CASSYQGDKQYF
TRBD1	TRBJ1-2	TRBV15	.	TGTGCCACCAGCGACGAGGGACAGACCACCTATGGCTACACCTTC	CATSDEGQTTYGYTF
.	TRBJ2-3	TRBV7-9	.	TGTGCCAGCAACCTCCTAAGAGCAGGAGATACGCAGTATTTT	CASNLLRAGDTQYF
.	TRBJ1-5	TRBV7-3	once	TGTGCCAGCAGTCCGAGTCTGGGGGGCAATCAGCCCCAGCATTTT	CASSPSLGGNQPQHF
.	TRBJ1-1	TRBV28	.	TGTGCCAGCAGTTTTTCCCTACGGGGAGCTTTCTTT	CASSFSLRGAFF
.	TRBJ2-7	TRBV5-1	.	TGCGCCAGCAGCTCGATTGACATTTCCTACGAGCAGTACTTC	CASSSIDISYEQYF
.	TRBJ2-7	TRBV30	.	TGTGCCTGGAGTGCGCGACGAGGGCTATCCTACGAGCAGTACTTC	CAWSARRGLSYEQYF
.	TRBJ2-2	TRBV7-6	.	TGTGCCAGCAGCTTAGCGACACCGGACACCGGGGAGCTGTTTTTT	CASSLATPDTGELFF
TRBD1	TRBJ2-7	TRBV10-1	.	TGCGCCAGCAGCCCGACAGGGTCCGCCTACGAGCAGTACTTC	CASSPTGSAYEQYF
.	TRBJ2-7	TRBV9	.	TGTGCCAGCAGCCCTGGGTCGCGCTCCTACGAGCAGTACTTC	CASSPGSRSYEQYF
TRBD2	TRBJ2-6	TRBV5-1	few	TGCGCCAGCAGCTTGAGAGGACTAGCGGGAGGGACCTCTGGGGCCAACGTCCTGACTTTC	CASSLRGLAGGTSGANVLTF